This TCR beta chain came from a study of T-cell memory formation after mild COVID-19. Regarding the study as a whole: SARS-CoV-2 specificity of second-wave clones peaking day 37 was unconfirmed. The pre-infection memory compartment contained some responding clones, suggesting cross-reactive memory joined. Of the contracting clones, CD4+ ones lay mainly in CM and EM, and CD8+ ones in EMRA. Day 15 to 85 contracting clones showed balanced CD4/CD8; day 15 to 37 expanders favored CD4+.

The table lists this clonotype with a few counts. Its antigen is not known. This CDR3 contains 16 residues. After removal of 3 bases from V and 2 bases from J, the junction contained 9 bases not matched to a gene. CDR1 and CDR2 from the germline V gene are SGHVS and FNYEAQ. TCRdb analysed the 5' RACE reads with MiXCR anew, one entry per CDR3 protein. The table has around 310,000 distinct CDR3 sequences, roughly 15% seen once; the top ten hold about a fifth. The gene calls are TRBV7-6 and TRBJ2-5, with 7 bases aligning to TRBD2. The TCR was taken from a man aged 18 to 30 who had mild COVID-19 (a few samples of this study predate the infection). Cell type and time point are not known. The sequencing input was PBMCs or a T cell subset sorted from them (not recorded which). CDR3 sequence: CASSLFSGTNQETQYF. The CDR3 DNA reads as TGTGCCAGCAGCTTGTTCTCCGGGACTAATCAAGAGACCCAGTACTTC.